The 18 T cell receptor beta chains below were found in one sample sequenced in a study of cytomegalovirus exposure and HLA in healthy donors. Vbeta (60) and Jbeta (13) primers were used in the PCR. Some clones are missing from TCRdb's copy, which holds only in-frame ones; the method was immunoSEQ multiplex PCR. The sample lists about 100,000 clones; 81% were seen once. The sequenced sample was PBMCs. The receptors were sampled from an older woman in good health and CMV-seropositive.

The CDR3 DNA follows: TGCGCCAGCAGCTTTGAACAGGGGGCTAGGAACACTGAAGCTTTCTTT. Translation: CASSFEQGARNTEAFF. The chain joins TRBV5-1 to TRBJ1-1, with TRBD1 matching 9 bases. With 2 bases clipped from V and 1 base from J, the junction kept 6 bases outside the gene matches. The germline V gene encodes CDR1 SGHRS and CDR2 YFSETQ. The CDR3 length is 16 residues.

The chain combines TRBV5-1 with TRBJ2-7, with 11 bases aligning to TRBD1. Germline CDR1 SGHRS, CDR2 YFSETQ. CDR3 size: 14 residues. Losses at the gene ends were 5 bases for V and 6 bases for J; bases not matched to a gene: 7. CDR3 protein: CASRLGTGGGEQYF. The CDR3 DNA reads TGCGCCAGCAGACTCGGGACAGGGGGGGGCGAGCAGTACTTC.

This rearrangement joins TRBV6-6 to TRBJ1-1, with a possible D match to TRBD1 (5 bases). CDR1 is MNHNY and CDR2 is SVGAGI in the germline V gene (reference sequence). CDR3 length: 15 residues. The V gene lost 2 bases and the J gene lost 0 bases, with 10 bases spanning the gap. The CDR3 here is CASSYPGHMNTEAFF. The CDR3 DNA sequence: TGTGCCAGCAGTTACCCCGGACATATGAACACTGAAGCTTTCTTT.

This clone was seen a few times. The chain has TRBV5-4 and TRBJ2-6, with D possibly TRBD1 on 5 matching bases. This CDR3 contains 17 residues. The V gene lost 4 bases and the J gene lost 0 bases, with 14 bases spanning the gap. In germline, CDR1 is SGHNT, CDR2 YYREEE (reference sequence). The CDR3 DNA follows: TGTGCCAGCAGCGTACAGTATAGGGGCTCTGGGGCCAACGTCCTGACTTTC. It encodes CASSVQYRGSGANVLTF.

The sample holds one count of this clone. The V gene is TRBV28, the J gene TRBJ1-3, with D unclear. Germline lookup yields CDR1 MDHEN and CDR2 SYDVKM. The V end was cut by 4 bases, the J end by 0 bases, with 7 bases between. The CDR3 extends over 14 amino acids. The CDR3 region is CASSSLGSGNTIYF. The CDR3 DNA reads TGTGCCAGCAGTTCTCTAGGCTCTGGAAACACCATATATTTT.

The chain carries TRBV11-2 and TRBJ2-7; 15 bases map to TRBD2. The CDR3 spans 18 residues. With V trimmed by 0 bases and J by 2 bases, 5 bases remained unmatched. Germline values: CDR1 SGHAT, CDR2 FQNNGV. CDR3 region: CASSLDGTSGRPAYEQYF. CDR3 nucleotides: TGTGCCAGCAGCTTAGACGGGACTAGCGGGAGGCCGGCCTACGAGCAGTACTTC.

This rearrangement joins TRBV6-5 to TRBJ2-3; D remains unclear. Trimming removed 1 base from V and 4 bases from J, with 12 bases in between. Germline V gives CDR1 MNHEY, CDR2 SVGAGI. The CDR3 loop spans 15 amino acids. The CDR3 nucleotides read TGTGCCAGCAGTTACTGGCTCGGCGGTCCAGATACGCAGTATTTT. It specifies CASSYWLGGPDTQYF.

The J gene is TRBJ1-4, the V gene TRBV30; D might be TRBD1 (6 bases). Germline CDR1 is GTSNPN and CDR2 is SVGIG (reference sequence). The CDR3 contains 15 residues. Trimming took 2 bases from V and 4 from J, leaving 14 bases between them. This CDR3 reads CAWSTKTGSNEKLFF. DNA of the CDR3: TGTGCCTGGAGTACTAAAACAGGGAGTAATGAAAAACTGTTTTTT.

This clone was counted once. The rearrangement links TRBV20-1 to TRBJ2-5; D not resolved. Germline CDR1 reads DFQATT; CDR2 reads SNEGSKA (reference sequence). V was pared by 2 bases and J by 5 bases, with 3 bases between. This CDR3 contains 10 residues. The CDR3 sequence: CSARLETQYF. In nucleotides, the CDR3 is TGCAGTGCTAGACTGGAGACCCAGTACTTC.

The gene calls are TRBV9 and TRBJ2-5; perhaps TRBD2 as D (6 bases). The CDR3 is made up of 15 amino acids. With 2 bases removed from V and 2 bases from J, the gap between germline ends came to 13 bases. Germline assignment: CDR1 SGDLS and CDR2 YYNGEE. CDR3 nucleotides: TGTGCCAGCAGCGTGGAGGGGCGAATACAAGAGACCCAGTACTTC. It codes for CASSVEGRIQETQYF.

The V gene is TRBV5-1, the J gene TRBJ1-6; TRBD1 is a possible D gene (6 bases). The CDR3 contains 16 residues. Deletions cut 1 base from V and 5 bases from J, with 13 bases between. The V gene's germline CDR1 is SGHRS and CDR2 YFSETQ. CDR3 region: CASSLMGARNNSPLHF. As DNA, the CDR3 is TGCGCCAGCAGCTTGATGGGGGCGCGTAATAATTCACCCCTCCACTTT.

V and J are TRBV6-1 and TRBJ2-7; a possible D gene is TRBD1 (5 bases). The V end lost 2 bases, the J end lost 0 bases, and 14 bases lay between the germline ends. Germline CDR1 is MNHNS and CDR2 is SASEGT. The CDR3 covers 16 residues. The CDR3 reads CASSEFDSPFSYEQYF. The CDR3 coding sequence is TGTGCCAGCAGTGAATTCGACAGCCCCTTCTCCTACGAGCAGTACTTC.

The chain carries TRBV5-6 and TRBJ2-3; 7 bases match TRBD1. The CDR3 covers 16 residues. Germline CDR1 is SGHDT and CDR2 is YYEEEE. Losses at the gene ends were 2 bases for V and 5 bases for J; bases not matched to a gene: 11. The CDR3 here is CASSFKRGLGGDTQYF. Written as DNA, the CDR3 is TGTGCCAGCAGCTTTAAAAGGGGGCTTGGTGGAGATACGCAGTATTTT. Full variable domain (remainder filled in from reference TRBV5-6 and TRBJ2-3): DAGVTQSPTHLIKTRGQQVTLRCSPKSGHDTVSWYQQALGQGPQFIFQYYEEEERQRGNFPDRFSGHQFPNYSSELNVNALLLGDSALYLCASSFKRGLGGDTQYFGPGTRLTVL.

The V call is TRBV5-1, the J call TRBJ2-7; TRBD1 aligns across 9 bases. Germline V gives CDR1 SGHRS, CDR2 YFSETQ. V shed 3 bases, J shed 2 bases, and the junction held 3 bases outside the gene matches. The CDR3 runs to 14 residues. CDR3 nucleotide sequence: TGCGCCAGCAGCTCCGGGACAGGGCCCTACGAGCAGTACTTC. The encoded protein is CASSSGTGPYEQYF.

The J gene is TRBJ1-2, the V gene TRBV2; 8 positions agree with TRBD1. J lost 2 bases, V lost 5 bases, and 4 bases had no gene match. Germline V gives CDR1 SNHLY, CDR2 FYNNEI. The CDR3 totals 14 residues. The CDR3 spells CASSKDRVNYGYTF. DNA for the CDR3: TGTGCCAGCAGTAAGGACAGGGTAAACTATGGCTACACCTTC.

The chain recombines TRBV28 with TRBJ2-1, with 11 bases that match TRBD2. The CDR3 sequence is 16 residues long. Germline V gene data show CDR1 as MDHEN and CDR2 as SYDVKM. V lost 5 bases, J lost 7 bases, and 10 bases stayed unmatched. The CDR3: CASSPRPSGRWNEQFF. Written as DNA, the CDR3 is TGTGCCAGCAGTCCCCGGCCTAGCGGGAGGTGGAATGAGCAGTTCTTC.

This clone showed up just once. This sequence joins TRBV18 and TRBJ2-1; 9 bases are shared with TRBD1. V gave up 1 base and J gave up 7 bases; unmatched junction bases: 11. Germline V gene sequence: CDR1 KGHSH, CDR2 LQKENI. The CDR3 length is 17 residues. The CDR3 sequence is CASSPQPAGQGGNEQFF. CDR3 bases: TGTGCCAGCTCACCACAACCCGCGGGACAGGGTGGGAATGAGCAGTTCTTC. The full variable domain, rest sourced from reference TRBV18 and TRBJ2-1, is NAGVMQNPRHLVRRRGQEARLRCSPMKGHSHVYWYRQLPEEGLKFMVYLQKENIIDESGMPKERFSAEFPKEGPSILRIQQVVRGDSAAYFCASSPQPAGQGGNEQFFGPGTRLTVL.

This clone has just a few counts. This chain joins TRBV11-2 and TRBJ2-7, with 8 bases fitting TRBD2. Germline V lookup: CDR1 SGHAT, CDR2 FQNNGV. Trimming cost V 2 bases and J 9 bases; bases outside gene matches: 15. This CDR3 contains 16 residues. The CDR3 loop reads CASSLTSTSAGLGQYF. For the CDR3, the DNA is TGTGCCAGCAGCTTAACCTCGACTAGCGCGGGCTTGGGGCAGTACTTC.